The source of this T cell receptor beta chain is a study of cytotoxic CD8 clonotypes in ibrutinib-treated CLL. Whole-study findings and limits: Age-matched healthy donor levels were exceeded by baseline clonality, which tracked circulating CD8+ T-cell counts.

Germline loops: CDR1 SGHRS, CDR2 YFSETQ. There are 15 residues in the CDR3. Using immunoSEQ multiplex PCR, the repertoire was profiled, and TCRdb retains in-frame clones only, with some absent. Counted here are 52,000 or so clones, around 52% occurring once; the ten biggest clones make up 20% to 30%. About this clone itself: The antigen is unknown. One junction end disagrees with the germline gene, perhaps due to a read error.

This TCR derives from a human donor with chronic lymphocytic leukemia. This specimen consisted of PBMCs, obtained at disease progression, from a patient treated with ibrutinib. The chain uses TRBV5-1 and TRBJ2-7; possibly TRBD2 for D (5 bases). CDR3 protein: CATSPRGTGYYEQYF. The DNA of the CDR3 is TGCGCCACCAGCCCTCGGGGAACTGGCTACTACGAGCAGTACTTC. Full variable domain (rest looked up from reference TRBV5-1 and TRBJ2-7): KAGVTQTPRYLIKTRGQQVTLSCSPISGHRSVSWYQQTPGQGLQFLFEYFSETQRNKGNFPGRFSGRQFSNSRSEMNVSTLELGDSALYLCATSPRGTGYYEQYFGPGTRLTVT.